These 27 T cell receptor beta chains came from one sample sequenced in a study of regulatory T cells in long-lasting Graves disease. Specified time point: persistent/refractory GD, antithyroid drugs over 5 years with positive TRAb. Scientists built the TCR library using RNA that was extracted from PBMCs. Researchers made TCR beta libraries by using iRepertoire HTBI primers and running Arm-PCR on CDR3 regions. TCRdb reprocessed the multiplex PCR reads with MiXCR, giving one entry per CDR3 protein. This sample yields hundreds of thousands of distinct CDR3 sequences, of which 30% are seen a single time; about 42% belongs to the top ten. Sample: peripheral blood mononuclear cells (PBMCs), taken when the disease was refractory, from a patient treated with antithyroid drugs. These receptors were collected from a female donor with Graves disease.

The V call is TRBV5-1, the J call TRBJ2-7; 9 nucleotides line up with TRBD1. CDR1 and CDR2 from the germline V gene are SGHRS and YFSETQ. V lost 1 base, J lost 6 bases, and 5 bases stayed unmatched. The CDR3 runs to 14 residues. Written as DNA, the CDR3 is TGCGCCAGCAGCTTGTCCGGACAGGGGATCGAGCAGTACTTC. Its translation is CASSLSGQGIEQYF.

V is TRBV28 and J is TRBJ1-1; possibly TRBD1 for D (6 bases). Per germline, CDR1 MDHEN and CDR2 SYDVKM. CDR3 size: 15 residues. Trimming removed 6 bases at V and 4 bases at J, with 18 bases between. This CDR3 reads CASRSHAGAGTEAFF. In DNA form, the CDR3 reads TGTGCCAGCAGATCCCACGCGGGGGCGGGCACTGAAGCTTTCTTT.

V usage is TRBV18 and J usage is TRBJ1-2; D may be TRBD1 (5 bases). Trimming took 3 bases from V and 7 from J, leaving 15 bases between them. Germline values: CDR1 KGHSH, CDR2 LQKENI. The CDR3 consists of 14 residues. The CDR3 DNA sequence: TGTGCCAGCTCACCCCCGAATGGGGCCTCTGGCTACACCTTC. Encoded protein: CASSPPNGASGYTF.

In this sample, this clonotype turned up a few times. The chain couples TRBV15 to TRBJ1-4, with D uncertain. Trimming took off 0 bases at V and 8 bases at J, with 13 bases between the two ends. The CDR3 has 15 residues. CDR1 and CDR2 (germline): LNHNV, YYDKDF (reference sequence). CDR3 amino acids: CATSRDQRDAEKLFF. CDR3 coding DNA: TGTGCCACCAGCAGAGATCAACGAGACGCGGAAAAACTGTTTTTT.

The V and J genes are TRBV7-9 and TRBJ1-1; maybe TRBD1 (5 bases). The germline V gene encodes CDR1 SEHNR and CDR2 FQNEAQ (reference sequence). CDR3 size: 13 residues. V was trimmed by 6 bases and J by 1 base, leaving 9 bases between them. In DNA form, the CDR3 reads TGTGCCAGCAGTTACAGGACGAACACTGAAGCTTTCTTT. Translating gives CASSYRTNTEAFF.

This clonotype came up a few times. This sequence joins TRBV11-2 and TRBJ2-7; D gene unclear. CDR3 size: 15 residues. The V end was cut by 1 base, the J end by 0 bases, with 10 bases between. Germline V gene sequence: CDR1 SGHAT, CDR2 FQNNGV. The CDR3 nucleotides read TGTGCCAGCAGCTTAGTCGGGTTTACCTCCTACGAGCAGTACTTC. It encodes CASSLVGFTSYEQYF.

This clonotype was detected many times. V gene TRBV28 combines with J gene TRBJ2-5; 11 positions match TRBD2. The CDR3 runs 16 residues. V was pared by 6 bases and J by 4 bases, with 10 bases of the junction left unmatched. Germline assignment: CDR1 MDHEN and CDR2 SYDVKM. The CDR3: CASRVGTSGRRETQYF. The CDR3, as DNA: TGTGCCAGCAGGGTCGGGACTAGCGGTAGGCGAGAGACCCAGTACTTC.

The J gene is TRBJ1-1, the V gene TRBV15; weak D call: TRBD1 (5 bases). V dropped 3 bases and J dropped 0 bases, with 5 bases sitting between them. Germline lookup yields CDR1 LNHNV and CDR2 YYDKDF (reference sequence). CDR3 size: 13 residues. The CDR3, as DNA: TGTGCCACCAGCAGCAGGGTGAACACTGAAGCTTTCTTT. Translated: CATSSRVNTEAFF.

This clonotype turned up a few times. This chain joins TRBV20-1 and TRBJ1-1; tentative D call: TRBD1 (6 bases). CDR1 and CDR2 (germline): DFQATT, SNEGSKA (reference sequence). The CDR3 runs to 17 residues. V was trimmed by 3 bases and J by 0 bases, leaving 20 bases between them. For the CDR3, the DNA is TGCAGTGCTAGGTCCAGAACGGGGGGCTCTTTGAACACTGAAGCTTTCTTT. It specifies CSARSRTGGSLNTEAFF.

The genes are TRBV11-2 and TRBJ2-7; 9 nucleotides line up with TRBD2. V dropped 4 bases and J dropped 2; count of bases not matched to a gene: 15. Germline V gene lookup returns CDR1 SGHAT and CDR2 FQNNGV. CDR3 size: 18 residues. Here the CDR3 reads CASSSIARLAGTPYEQYF. The CDR3 DNA follows: TGTGCCAGCAGCTCCATCGCCCGGCTAGCGGGGACTCCCTACGAGCAGTACTTC.

The chain uses TRBV10-3 and TRBJ1-6; D is perhaps TRBD1 (5 bases). Germline-derived CDR1 and CDR2 are ENHRY and SYGVKD. CDR3 length: 15 amino acids. V gave up 0 bases and J gave up 10 bases, with 13 bases separating them. CDR3: CAISESLGVMSPLHF. The CDR3 nucleotides are TGTGCCATCAGTGAGTCGCTGGGGGTGATGTCACCCCTCCACTTT.

The chain is built from TRBV19 and TRBJ1-1; TRBD1 matches 11 bases. The CDR3 has 15 residues. Germline lookup yields CDR1 LNHDA and CDR2 SQIVND (reference sequence). J lost 6 bases, V lost 7 bases, and 10 bases had no gene match. CDR3 nucleotides: TGTGCCAGTACTGGGACAGGGGGTATGATCGCTGAAGCTTTCTTT. Protein sequence: CASTGTGGMIAEAFF.

The V gene is TRBV11-2, the J gene TRBJ2-7; no clear D. The V gene lost 0 bases and the J gene lost 5 bases, with 11 bases spanning the gap. CDR1 is SGHAT and CDR2 is FQNNGV in the germline V gene. The CDR3 totals 14 residues. The CDR3 bases are TGTGCCAGCAGCTTAGATTGGCTAGTTCACGAGCAGTACTTC. Amino acids: CASSLDWLVHEQYF.

This clonotype has more than one count but fewer than ten. The V call is TRBV27, the J call TRBJ1-1; D ambiguous. Germline V gives CDR1 MNHEY, CDR2 SMNVEV (reference sequence). The CDR3 loop spans 15 amino acids. Trimming removed 3 bases at V and 3 bases at J, with 14 bases between. CDR3 sequence: CASSFFADGDTEAFF. CDR3 nucleotide sequence: TGTGCCAGCAGTTTTTTCGCGGACGGAGACACTGAAGCTTTCTTT.

The V call is TRBV6-5, the J call TRBJ2-7; perhaps D is TRBD1 or TRBD2 (6 bases each). The CDR3 has 18 amino acids. The germline V gene encodes CDR1 MNHEY and CDR2 SVGAGI. Trimming shortened V by 0 bases and J by 5 bases, and 23 bases separated the two germline ends. In DNA, the CDR3 is TGTGCCAGCAGTTACTCGGAGTCGGGGGCAGGGTGGATGGACGAGCAGTACTTC. As protein: CASSYSESGAGWMDEQYF.

The chain couples TRBV20-1 to TRBJ2-5; 14 bases align to TRBD2. CDR1 is DFQATT and CDR2 is SNEGSKA in the germline V gene (reference sequence). The V segment lost 5 bases and the J segment 5 bases; nucleotides outside the gene matches: 16. CDR3 length: 18 amino acids. The CDR3 spells CSACSKTGTSGSFETQYF. The CDR3 region has the DNA TGCAGTGCTTGCTCAAAAACGGGGACTAGCGGGAGTTTTGAGACCCAGTACTTC.

This clonotype was observed a single time. The chain employs TRBV5-1 and TRBJ2-1; D is perhaps TRBD2 (6 bases). Per germline, CDR1 SGHRS and CDR2 YFSETQ. The V and J ends lost 0 bases and 6 bases respectively, with 10 bases between them. CDR3 size: 14 residues. The CDR3 DNA is TGCGCCAGCAGCTTGGAGTCGCGGGGCAATGAGCAGTTCTTC. It yields the protein CASSLESRGNEQFF. The whole variable domain, remainder taken from reference TRBV5-1 and TRBJ2-1, is KAGVTQTPRYLIKTRGQQVTLSCSPISGHRSVSWYQQTPGQGLQFLFEYFSETQRNKGNFPGRFSGRQFSNSRSEMNVSTLELGDSALYLCASSLESRGNEQFFGPGTRLTVL.

This chain uses TRBV9 with TRBJ2-7; 7 nucleotides align to TRBD2. Germline assignment: CDR1 SGDLS and CDR2 YYNGEE. The CDR3 is made up of 14 amino acids. V trimming: 2 bases; J trimming: 6 bases; junction bases outside the gene matches: 8. Written as DNA, the CDR3 is TGTGCCAGCAGCGTTTCCGGGACTACCCCCGAGCAGTACTTC. This gives the protein CASSVSGTTPEQYF.

The chain employs TRBV11-2 and TRBJ1-1; possibly TRBD1 for D (6 bases). Trimming removed 5 bases at V and 1 base at J, with 17 bases between. The CDR3 has 16 amino acids. Germline CDR1 reads SGHAT; CDR2 reads FQNNGV. The CDR3 nucleotides read TGTGCCAGCAGCGAACAGGGAGGTGTTGGGAACACTGAAGCTTTCTTT. It encodes CASSEQGGVGNTEAFF.

This clonotype was detected only a few times. The J gene is TRBJ1-2, the V gene TRBV18; D remains unclear. The germline V and J ends were trimmed by 3 bases and 4 bases, with 15 bases remaining between them. In germline, CDR1 is KGHSH, CDR2 LQKENI. This CDR3 is built from 15 residues. This CDR3 reads CASSPTAQDFYGYTF. Here the CDR3 DNA reads TGTGCCAGCTCACCTACGGCTCAAGACTTCTATGGCTACACCTTC.

This chain uses TRBV6-2 or TRBV6-3 with TRBJ1-1; 9 nucleotides align to TRBD1. The V and J ends lost 5 bases and 0 bases, in that order; junction bases with no gene match: 7. Per the germline V gene, CDR1 is MNHEY and CDR2 is SVGEGT. This CDR3 spans 16 amino acids. In nucleotides, the CDR3 is TGTGCCAGCAGTGAACAGGGGGCTGGGGTGAACACTGAAGCTTTCTTT. Protein: CASSEQGAGVNTEAFF.

This chain links TRBV27 with TRBJ1-5; the D gene is possibly TRBD1 (6 bases). Deletions cut 3 bases from V and 9 bases from J, with 15 bases between. CDR3 length: 14 residues. CDR1 is MNHEY and CDR2 is SMNVEV in the germline V gene (reference sequence). CDR3 nucleotide sequence: TGTGCCAGCAGTTTTCAGGGGCAGGTTCGGCCCCAGCATTTT. Amino acid sequence: CASSFQGQVRPQHF.

This clonotype was seen many times. The chain recombines TRBV12-3 or TRBV12-4 with TRBJ2-1; no reliable D call. This CDR3 region has 11 residues. Trimming cost V 5 bases and J 9 bases, with 8 bases left between them. In nucleotides, the CDR3 is TGTGCCAGCAGTAGGGTAACTGAGCAGTTCTTC. Its protein is CASSRVTEQFF.

About this clonotype itself: A much larger clone lies one base from this, so it may be a read error. The chain uses TRBV12-3 or TRBV12-4 and TRBJ1-2; D remains ambiguous. This CDR3 comprises 13 residues. Trimming cost V 5 bases and J 8 bases, with 15 bases left between them. This chain's CDR3 is CASSGRGGEGYTF. The DNA of the CDR3 is TGTGCCAGCAGTGGTCGGGGAGGAGAAGGCTACACCTTC.

The V call is TRBV5-1, the J call TRBJ1-1, with D uncertain. The CDR3 covers 13 residues. Trimming took off 2 bases at V and 4 bases at J, with 9 bases between the two ends. In germline, CDR1 is SGHRS, CDR2 YFSETQ. The CDR3, as DNA: TGCGCCAGCAGCTTACGGGGTGTCACTGAAGCTTTCTTT. It codes for CASSLRGVTEAFF.

The chain has TRBV29-1 and TRBJ2-5, with no clear D. Germline CDR1 is SQVTM and CDR2 is ANQGSEA. This CDR3 is built from 14 residues. Deletions cut 2 bases from V and 0 bases from J, with 10 bases between. CDR3 sequence: CSVEKPTYQETQYF. CDR3 nucleotide sequence: TGCAGCGTTGAAAAACCGACTTACCAAGAGACCCAGTACTTC. Together with reference TRBV29-1 and TRBJ2-5, the CDR3 gives the full variable domain: SAVISQKPSRDICQRGTSLTIQCQVDSQVTMMFWYRQQPGQSLTLIATANQGSEATYESGFVIDKFPISRPNLTFSTLTVSNMSPEDSSIYLCSVEKPTYQETQYFGPGTRLLVL.

A few counts support this clonotype. The gene calls are TRBV4-1 and TRBJ1-2; 9 positions agree with TRBD1. Germline loops: CDR1 MGHRA, CDR2 YSYEKL. Trimming removed 0 bases from V and 0 bases from J; junction bases left unmatched: 8. The CDR3 runs 18 residues. The CDR3, as DNA: TGCGCCAGCAGCCAAGATCCGGGACAGGGTATGTCTAACTATGGCTACACCTTC. Encoded protein: CASSQDPGQGMSNYGYTF.